One sample yielded the 7 T cell receptor beta chains listed below, sequenced in a study of blood T cell repertoires in COVID-19. TCRdb's copy holds only in-frame clones and misses some; the assay was immunoSEQ multiplex PCR. The profile covers hundreds of thousands of clones, with 80% to 90% appearing a single time and around 7.9% taken by the ten largest. Sequencing was done on a sample of PBMCs or T cells enriched from blood (not recorded which). The receptors here all came from a woman aged 55-75 years who had recovered from COVID-19.

V usage is TRBV27 and J usage is TRBJ1-2; D is undetermined. Trimming shortened V by 7 bases and J by 3 bases, and 12 bases separated the two germline ends. The germline V gene encodes CDR1 MNHEY and CDR2 SMNVEV (reference sequence). The CDR3 loop spans 13 amino acids. The chain's CDR3 is CASKRGGDYGYTF. The DNA for the CDR3 is TGTGCCAGCAAACGGGGAGGAGACTATGGCTACACCTTC.

V gene TRBV6-5 combines with J gene TRBJ2-7, with TRBD1 identical over 12 bases. The V gene end was trimmed by 8 bases and the J gene end by 5 bases; junction bases not matched to a gene: 10. CDR3 length: 15 residues. CDR1 and CDR2 (germline): MNHEY, SVGAGI. CDR3 sequence: CASYKIGTGGHEQYF. CDR3 DNA: TGTGCCAGCTATAAGATCGGGACAGGGGGCCACGAGCAGTACTTC.

The chain uses TRBV9 and TRBJ2-2, with no clear D. The CDR3 covers 14 residues. Germline CDR1 and CDR2: SGDLS and YYNGEE. Deletions cut 1 base from V and 3 bases from J, with 7 bases between. The CDR3 region is CASSVHYYTGELFF. The DNA of the CDR3 is TGTGCCAGCAGCGTACACTACTACACCGGGGAGCTGTTTTTT.

The chain recombines TRBV10-3 with TRBJ2-7; tentative D call: TRBD2 (5 bases). V gave up 0 bases and J gave up 6 bases, with 9 bases separating them. Germline CDR1 is ENHRY and CDR2 is SYGVKD. CDR3 length equals 13 residues. CDR3 sequence: CAISESFGGEQYF. The DNA for the CDR3 is TGTGCCATCAGTGAGTCGTTTGGAGGCGAGCAGTACTTC.

This chain connects TRBV3-1 (or the pseudogene TRBV3-2) to TRBJ2-7, with no clear D. The CDR3 length is 15 residues. The V gene's germline CDR1 is LGHDT and CDR2 YNNKEL (reference sequence). The V end was cut by 2 bases, the J end by 1 base, with 12 bases between. The chain's CDR3 is CASSQNPTSSYEQYF. In nucleotides, the CDR3 is TGTGCCAGCAGCCAAAACCCGACAAGTTCCTACGAGCAGTACTTC.

The chain combines TRBV19 with TRBJ2-1, with 12 bases identical to TRBD2. Germline V gene lookup returns CDR1 LNHDA and CDR2 SQIVND (reference sequence). Trimming took 5 bases from V and 6 from J; bases not matched to a gene: 5. The length of the CDR3 is 15 residues. In DNA, the CDR3 is TGTGCCAGTAGTGTCGGACTAGCGGGGATCAATGAGCAGTTCTTC. Amino acids: CASSVGLAGINEQFF.

The J gene is TRBJ1-5, the V gene TRBV24-1; D ambiguous. Trimming removed 5 bases from V and 4 bases from J, with 8 bases in between. From germline, CDR1 is KGHDR and CDR2 SFDVKD. The CDR3 spans 13 residues. The CDR3 protein is CATSGGPNQPQHF. CDR3 bases: TGTGCCACCAGTGGTGGGCCGAATCAGCCCCAGCATTTT.